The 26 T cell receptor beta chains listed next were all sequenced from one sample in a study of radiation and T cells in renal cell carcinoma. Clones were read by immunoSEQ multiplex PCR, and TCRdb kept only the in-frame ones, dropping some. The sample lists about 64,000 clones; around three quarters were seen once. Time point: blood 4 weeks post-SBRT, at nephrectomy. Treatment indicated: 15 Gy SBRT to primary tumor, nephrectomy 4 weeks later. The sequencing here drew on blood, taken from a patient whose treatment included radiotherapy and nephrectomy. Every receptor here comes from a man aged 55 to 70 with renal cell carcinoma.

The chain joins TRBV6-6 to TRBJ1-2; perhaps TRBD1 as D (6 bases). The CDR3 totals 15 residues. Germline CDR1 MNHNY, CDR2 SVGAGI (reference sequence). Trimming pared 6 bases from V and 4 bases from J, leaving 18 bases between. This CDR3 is CASRDIGQWGYGYTF. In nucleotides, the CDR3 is TGTGCCAGCAGGGATATAGGACAGTGGGGCTATGGCTACACCTTC.

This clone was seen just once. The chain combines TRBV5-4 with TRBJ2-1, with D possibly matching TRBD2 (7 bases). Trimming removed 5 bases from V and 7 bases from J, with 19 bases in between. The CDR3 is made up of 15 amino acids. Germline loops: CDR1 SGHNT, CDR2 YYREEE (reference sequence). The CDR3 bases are TGTGCCAGCAGATCTGGGGGGGCGGAATTAAATGAGCAGTTCTTC. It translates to CASRSGGAELNEQFF. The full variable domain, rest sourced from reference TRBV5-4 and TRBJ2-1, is ETGVTQSPTHLIKTRGQQVTLRCSSQSGHNTVSWYQQALGQGPQFIFQYYREEENGRGNFPPRFSGLQFPNYSSELNVNALELDDSALYLCASRSGGAELNEQFFGPGTRLTVL.

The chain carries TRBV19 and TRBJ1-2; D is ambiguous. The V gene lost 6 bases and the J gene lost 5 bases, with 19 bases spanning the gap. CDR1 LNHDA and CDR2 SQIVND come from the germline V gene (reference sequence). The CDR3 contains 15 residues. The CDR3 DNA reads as TGTGCCAGTAGAACCCGCATTGAACAGATTTATGGCTACACCTTC. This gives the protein CASRTRIEQIYGYTF.

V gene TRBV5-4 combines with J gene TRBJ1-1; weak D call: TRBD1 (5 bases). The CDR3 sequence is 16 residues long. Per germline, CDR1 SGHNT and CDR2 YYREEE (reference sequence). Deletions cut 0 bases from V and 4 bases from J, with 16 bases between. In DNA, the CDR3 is TGTGCCAGCAGCTTGGGGGCAGGGATCGGTTCCACTGAAGCTTTCTTT. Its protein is CASSLGAGIGSTEAFF. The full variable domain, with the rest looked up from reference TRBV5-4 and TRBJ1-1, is ETGVTQSPTHLIKTRGQQVTLRCSSQSGHNTVSWYQQALGQGPQFIFQYYREEENGRGNFPPRFSGLQFPNYSSELNVNALELDDSALYLCASSLGAGIGSTEAFFGQGTRLTVV.

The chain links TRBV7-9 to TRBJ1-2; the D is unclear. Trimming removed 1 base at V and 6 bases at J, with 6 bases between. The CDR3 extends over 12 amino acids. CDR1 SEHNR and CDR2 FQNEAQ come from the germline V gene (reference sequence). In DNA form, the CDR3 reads TGTGCCAGCAGCTTAGAGTGGGATGGCTACACCTTC. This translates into CASSLEWDGYTF.

The CDR3 sequence is CASSALGSTDTQYF. For the CDR3, the DNA is TGTGCCAGCAGTGCTCTAGGTAGCACAGATACGCAGTATTTT. This chain links TRBV6-4 with TRBJ2-3; D uncertain. This CDR3 contains 14 residues. V was trimmed by 4 bases and J by 0 bases, leaving 8 bases between them. Per germline, CDR1 MRHNA and CDR2 SNTAGT.

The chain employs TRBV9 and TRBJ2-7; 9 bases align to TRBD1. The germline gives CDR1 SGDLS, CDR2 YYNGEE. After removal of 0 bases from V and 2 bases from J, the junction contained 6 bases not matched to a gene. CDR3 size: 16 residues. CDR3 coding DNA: TGTGCCAGCAGCGTAGCGGGACAGGGTTCCCCCTACGAGCAGTACTTC. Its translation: CASSVAGQGSPYEQYF.

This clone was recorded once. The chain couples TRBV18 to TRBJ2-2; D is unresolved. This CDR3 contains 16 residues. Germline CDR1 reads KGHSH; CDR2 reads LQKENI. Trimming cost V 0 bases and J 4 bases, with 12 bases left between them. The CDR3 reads CASSPPLVGGTGELFF. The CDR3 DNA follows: TGTGCCAGCTCACCACCGTTAGTAGGCGGCACCGGGGAGCTGTTTTTT.

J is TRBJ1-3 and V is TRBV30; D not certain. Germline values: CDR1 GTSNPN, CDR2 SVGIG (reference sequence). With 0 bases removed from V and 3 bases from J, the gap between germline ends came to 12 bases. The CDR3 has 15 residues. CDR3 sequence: CAWSVSAAVGNTIYF. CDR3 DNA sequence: TGTGCCTGGAGTGTGTCGGCGGCCGTTGGAAACACCATATATTTT.

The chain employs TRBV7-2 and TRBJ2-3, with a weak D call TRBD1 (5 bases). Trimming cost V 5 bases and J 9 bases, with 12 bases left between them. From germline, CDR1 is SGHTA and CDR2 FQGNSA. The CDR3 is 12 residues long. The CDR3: CASSGAGLTQYF. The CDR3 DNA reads TGTGCCAGCAGCGGGGCAGGGTTAACGCAGTATTTT. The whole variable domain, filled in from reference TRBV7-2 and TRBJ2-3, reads GAGVSQSPSNKVTEKGKDVELRCDPISGHTALYWYRQSLGQGLEFLIYFQGNSAPDKSGLPSDRFSAERTGGSVSTLTIQRTQQEDSAVYLCASSGAGLTQYFGPGTRLTVL.

CDR3 residues: CASSSGWGANPYNEQFF. CDR3 sequence (DNA): TGTGCCAGCAGCTCCGGGTGGGGGGCCAACCCGTACAATGAGCAGTTCTTC. The rearrangement joins TRBV7-6 to TRBJ2-1; D may be TRBD1 or TRBD2 (6 bases each). The V end lost 4 bases, the J end lost 4 bases, and 20 bases lay between the germline ends. In germline, CDR1 is SGHVS, CDR2 FNYEAQ. The CDR3 loop spans 17 amino acids. The variable domain in full, with the rest retrieved from reference TRBV7-6 and TRBJ2-1, is GAGVSQSPRYKVTKRGQDVALRCDPISGHVSLYWYRQALGQGPEFLTYFNYEAQQDKSGLPNDRFSAERPEGSISTLTIQRTEQRDSAMYRCASSSGWGANPYNEQFFGPGTRLTVL.

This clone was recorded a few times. CDR3 in amino acids: CASSTQQQNTEAFF. CDR3 DNA sequence: TGTGCCAGCAGCACCCAACAGCAGAACACTGAAGCTTTCTTT. The gene calls are TRBV9 and TRBJ1-1; D is unresolved. The V end was cut by 4 bases, the J end by 1 base, with 11 bases between. The CDR3 has 14 amino acids. Germline CDR1 is SGDLS and CDR2 is YYNGEE. Using reference TRBV9 and TRBJ1-1 for the parts outside the CDR3, the full variable domain is DSGVTQTPKHLITATGQRVTLRCSPRSGDLSVYWYQQSLDQGLQFLIQYYNGEERAKGNILERFSAQQFPDLHSELNLSSLELGDSALYFCASSTQQQNTEAFFGQGTRLTVV.

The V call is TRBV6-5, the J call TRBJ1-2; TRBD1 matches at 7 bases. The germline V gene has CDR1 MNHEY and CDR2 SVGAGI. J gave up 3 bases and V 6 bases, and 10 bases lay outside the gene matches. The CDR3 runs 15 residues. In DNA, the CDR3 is TGTGCCAGCAGATTGGGACAGACTTCATACTATGGCTACACCTTC. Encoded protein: CASRLGQTSYYGYTF.

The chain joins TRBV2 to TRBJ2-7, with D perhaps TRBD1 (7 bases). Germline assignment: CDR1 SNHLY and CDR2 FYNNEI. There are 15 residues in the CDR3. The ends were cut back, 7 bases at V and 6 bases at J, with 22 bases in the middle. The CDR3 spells CASIPGGQGRSEQYV. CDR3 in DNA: TGTGCCAGCATCCCAGGGGGGCAGGGTCGCTCCGAGCAGTACGTC.

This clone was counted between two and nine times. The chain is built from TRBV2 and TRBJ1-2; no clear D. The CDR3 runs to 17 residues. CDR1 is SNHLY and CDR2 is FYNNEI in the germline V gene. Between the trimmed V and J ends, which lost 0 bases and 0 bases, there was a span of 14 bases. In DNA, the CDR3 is TGTGCCAGCAGTGAAGCCCTCGGCCCATATGCTAACTATGGCTACACCTTC. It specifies CASSEALGPYANYGYTF.

CDR3 sequence (DNA): TGTGCCAGCAGCCTGATACTAGACTACGAGCAGTACGTC. Protein product: CASSLILDYEQYV. The rearrangement links TRBV11-2 to TRBJ2-7, with D tentatively TRBD2 (5 bases). Germline values: CDR1 SGHAT, CDR2 FQNNGV. This CDR3 comprises 13 residues. The V and J ends lost 5 bases and 3 bases respectively, with 11 bases between them.

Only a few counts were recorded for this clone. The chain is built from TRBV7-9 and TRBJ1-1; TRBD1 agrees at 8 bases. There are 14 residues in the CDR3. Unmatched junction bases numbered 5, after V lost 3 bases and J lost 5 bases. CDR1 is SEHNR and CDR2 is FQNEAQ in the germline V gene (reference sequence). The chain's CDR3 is CASSLPGTGTEAFF. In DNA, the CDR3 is TGTGCCAGCAGCTTGCCTGGGACAGGAACTGAAGCTTTCTTT.

The DNA for the CDR3 is TGTGCCAGCCGCTGGGGGGGGGCAACTAATGAAAAACTGTTTTTT. This translates into CASRWGGATNEKLFF. The chain links TRBV2 to TRBJ1-4; TRBD1 might be the D (5 bases). V was trimmed by 8 bases and J by 0 bases, leaving 13 bases between them. The germline V gene encodes CDR1 SNHLY and CDR2 FYNNEI. The CDR3 is 15 amino acids.

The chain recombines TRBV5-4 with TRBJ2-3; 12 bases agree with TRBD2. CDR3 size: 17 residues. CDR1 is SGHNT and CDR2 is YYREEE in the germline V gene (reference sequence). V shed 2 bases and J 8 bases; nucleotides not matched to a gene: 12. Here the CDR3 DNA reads TGTGCCAGCAGCTTACTAGCGGGGGGATCATCTCCCGGTACGCAGTATTTT. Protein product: CASSLLAGGSSPGTQYF. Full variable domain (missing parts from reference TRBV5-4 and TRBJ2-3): ETGVTQSPTHLIKTRGQQVTLRCSSQSGHNTVSWYQQALGQGPQFIFQYYREEENGRGNFPPRFSGLQFPNYSSELNVNALELDDSALYLCASSLLAGGSSPGTQYFGPGTRLTVL.

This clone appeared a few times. Here the CDR3 reads CASSYSSGTDNSPLHF. CDR3 DNA: TGTGCCAGCAGTTACTCTTCCGGGACAGATAATTCACCCCTCCACTTT. V usage is TRBV6-6 and J usage is TRBJ1-6; 7 bases match TRBD1. This CDR3 region has 16 residues. Germline lookup yields CDR1 MNHNY and CDR2 SVGAGI (reference sequence). J lost 5 bases, V lost 0 bases, and 4 bases had no gene match.

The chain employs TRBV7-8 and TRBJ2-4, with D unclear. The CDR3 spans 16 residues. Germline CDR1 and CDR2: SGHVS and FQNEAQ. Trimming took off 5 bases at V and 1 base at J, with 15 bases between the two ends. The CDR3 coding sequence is TGTGCCAGCAGCACCGCTTGGGCGATGGCCAAAAACATTCAGTACTTC. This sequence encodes CASSTAWAMAKNIQYF.

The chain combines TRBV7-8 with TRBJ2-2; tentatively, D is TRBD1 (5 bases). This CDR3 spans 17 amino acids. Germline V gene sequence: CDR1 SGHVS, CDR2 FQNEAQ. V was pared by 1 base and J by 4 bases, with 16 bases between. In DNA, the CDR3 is TGTGCCAGCAGCTTAGGTCTTTCCCAGGGTGGCACCGGGGAGCTGTTTTTT. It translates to CASSLGLSQGGTGELFF. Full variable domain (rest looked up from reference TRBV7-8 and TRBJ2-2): GAGVSQSPRYKVAKRGQDVALRCDPISGHVSLFWYQQALGQGPEFLTYFQNEAQLDKSGLPSDRFFAERPEGSVSTLKIQRTQQEDSAVYLCASSLGLSQGGTGELFFGEGSRLTVL.

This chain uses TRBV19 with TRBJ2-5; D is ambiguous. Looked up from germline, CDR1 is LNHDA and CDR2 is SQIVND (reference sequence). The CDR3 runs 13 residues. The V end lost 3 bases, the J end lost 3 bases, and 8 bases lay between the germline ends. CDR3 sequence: CASSMGREETQYF. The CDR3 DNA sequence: TGTGCCAGTAGTATGGGAAGGGAAGAGACCCAGTACTTC.

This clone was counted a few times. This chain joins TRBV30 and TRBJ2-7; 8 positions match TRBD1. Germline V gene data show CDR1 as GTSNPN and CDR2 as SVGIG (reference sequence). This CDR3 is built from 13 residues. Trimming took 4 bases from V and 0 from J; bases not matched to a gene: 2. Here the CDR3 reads CAWTGQGSYEQYV. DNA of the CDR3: TGTGCCTGGACTGGACAGGGCTCCTACGAGCAGTACGTC.

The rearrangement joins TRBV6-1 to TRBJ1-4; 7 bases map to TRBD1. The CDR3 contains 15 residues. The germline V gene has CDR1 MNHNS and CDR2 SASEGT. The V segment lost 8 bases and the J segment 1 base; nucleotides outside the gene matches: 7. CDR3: CASGNRQGTNEKLFF. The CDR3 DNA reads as TGTGCCAGCGGAAATCGACAGGGAACTAATGAAAAACTGTTTTTT.

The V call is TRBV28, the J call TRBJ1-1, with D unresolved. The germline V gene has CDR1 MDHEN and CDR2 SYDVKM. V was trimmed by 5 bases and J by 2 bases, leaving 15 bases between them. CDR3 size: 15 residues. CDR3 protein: CASSLHSVANTEAFF. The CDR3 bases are TGTGCCAGCAGTCTCCACTCGGTTGCCAACACTGAAGCTTTCTTT. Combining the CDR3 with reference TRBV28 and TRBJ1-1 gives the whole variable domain DVKVTQSSRYLVKRTGEKVFLECVQDMDHENMFWYRQDPGLGLRLIYFSYDVKMKEKGDIPEGYSVSREKKERFSLILESASTNQTSMYLCASSLHSVANTEAFFGQGTRLTVV.